This T cell receptor (beta chain) emerged from a study of blood T cell repertoires in COVID-19. Overall study context: The United States, Italy and Spain provided the acute and convalescent COVID-19 samples. From T cells, B-cell-depleted T cells, or PBMCs came the material, which was cDNA or gDNA.

Authors' analysis steps: The assay estimated nucleated cells by amplifying reference gene primers. Using immunoSEQ multiplex PCR, the repertoire was profiled, and TCRdb retains in-frame clones only, with some absent. The V and J calls and the clone size are those of that table, but D and trimming were determined from the DNA. The data show nearly 35,000 clones, around 86% seen once. V lost 3 bases and J 5 bases, leaving 10 bases between the germline ends. Germline loops: CDR1 SQVTM, CDR2 ANQGSEA. The CDR3 has 12 amino acids. The chain couples TRBV29-1 to TRBJ2-5, with D tentatively TRBD1 (6 bases). The material sequenced was peripheral blood. The TCR originated in a man between 65 and 79 years old with acute or convalescent COVID-19. The CDR3 DNA follows: TGCAGCGTTGAGTGGGGGCGGGAGACCCAGTACTTC. It is translated as CSVEWGRETQYF.